Below are 2 T cell receptor beta chains sequenced from a single sample in a study of blood T cell repertoires in COVID-19. Only in-frame clones appear in the TCRdb table, and some are missing; sequencing was by immunoSEQ multiplex PCR. The repertoire holds approximately 220,000 clones, with 83% as singletons. The specimen was peripheral blood. All receptors derive from a middle-aged woman with active or convalescent COVID-19.

V and J are TRBV30 and TRBJ2-1; TRBD1 aligns across 11 bases. CDR3 length: 14 amino acids. CDR1 is GTSNPN and CDR2 is SVGIG in the germline V gene (reference sequence). The junction had 7 bases not matched to a gene; V was cut back by 3 bases and J by 9 bases. CDR3 amino acids: CAWRHAGTGGEQFF. In DNA, the CDR3 is TGTGCCTGGAGACACGCCGGGACAGGGGGTGAGCAGTTCTTC.

V gene TRBV5-1 combines with J gene TRBJ1-3, with TRBD1 as a possible D gene (6 bases). Germline loops: CDR1 SGHRS, CDR2 YFSETQ. This CDR3 is 16 amino acids long. V lost 6 bases and J lost 0, with 16 bases in between. CDR3 bases: TGCGCCAGCAACCCTAACCCAGGGGCCTCTGGAAACACCATATATTTT. Translating it yields CASNPNPGASGNTIYF. Drawing the rest from reference TRBV5-1 and TRBJ1-3, the complete variable domain is KAGVTQTPRYLIKTRGQQVTLSCSPISGHRSVSWYQQTPGQGLQFLFEYFSETQRNKGNFPGRFSGRQFSNSRSEMNVSTLELGDSALYLCASNPNPGASGNTIYFGEGSWLTVV.